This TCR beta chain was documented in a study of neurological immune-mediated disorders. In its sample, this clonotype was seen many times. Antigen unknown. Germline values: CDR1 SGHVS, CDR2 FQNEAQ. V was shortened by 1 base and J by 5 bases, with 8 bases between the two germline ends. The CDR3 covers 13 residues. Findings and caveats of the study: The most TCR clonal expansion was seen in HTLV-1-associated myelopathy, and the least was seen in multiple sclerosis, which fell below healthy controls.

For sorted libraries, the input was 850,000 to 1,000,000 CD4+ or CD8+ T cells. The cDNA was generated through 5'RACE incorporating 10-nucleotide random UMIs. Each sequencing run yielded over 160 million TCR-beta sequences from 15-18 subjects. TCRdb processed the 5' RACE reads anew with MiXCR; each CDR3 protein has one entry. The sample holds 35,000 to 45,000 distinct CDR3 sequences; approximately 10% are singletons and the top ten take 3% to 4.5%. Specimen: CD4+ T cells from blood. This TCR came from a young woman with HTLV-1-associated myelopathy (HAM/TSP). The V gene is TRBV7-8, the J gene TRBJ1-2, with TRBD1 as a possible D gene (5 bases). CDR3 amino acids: CASSLVEGYGYTF. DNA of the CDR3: TGTGCCAGCAGCTTAGTGGAGGGGTATGGCTACACCTTC.